This TCR beta chain was identified in a study of identical twins. Study observations and caveats: Where beta out-of-frame sequences were concerned, excess twin sharing was weaker.

Among all donors, each was a healthy Caucasian. TCRdb re-called the 5' RACE reads with MiXCR, one entry per CDR3 protein. This sample has hundreds of thousands of distinct CDR3 sequences, with over 5% found just once. Details on this clonotype: What it binds is unknown.

Germline V gives CDR1 MGHRA, CDR2 YSYEKL. CDR3 size: 15 residues. The ends lost 0 bases at V and 11 bases at J; junction bases unmatched: 7. The clonotype originates from a man aged 18 to 29 in good health. The J gene is TRBJ1-6, the V gene TRBV4-1, with 7 bases identical to TRBD1. The sample was naive T cells sorted from blood. The CDR3 loop is CASSQDPTGPAPLHF. The DNA for the CDR3 is TGCGCCAGCAGCCAAGATCCGACAGGGCCGGCACCCCTCCACTTT.